This T cell receptor beta chain originates from a study of T cell repertoires in cytomegalovirus infection. Germline-derived CDR1 and CDR2 are SEHNR and FQNEAQ (reference sequence). V lost 11 bases to trimming and J lost 5 bases, with 15 bases between them. The length of the CDR3 is 13 residues. A remark on this clonotype: No antigen is known for it.

TCRdb recomputed calls from the reads with MiXCR, one row per CDR3 protein. The sample includes around 900,000 distinct CDR3 sequences, roughly a third seen only once; the top ten take around 15%. V usage is TRBV7-9 and J usage is TRBJ2-2; maybe TRBD1 (5 bases). The sample in question was cultured CD8+ T cells from PBMCs, obtained from culture after CMV antigen stimulation. This TCR was sampled from a human donor in good health (CMV status not recorded). Some clones in this sample may be carry-over from other donors' samples. In DNA, the CDR3 is TGTGCCGGCGTACCAGGGATTACCGGGGAGCTGTTTTTT. Amino acid sequence: CAGVPGITGELFF.